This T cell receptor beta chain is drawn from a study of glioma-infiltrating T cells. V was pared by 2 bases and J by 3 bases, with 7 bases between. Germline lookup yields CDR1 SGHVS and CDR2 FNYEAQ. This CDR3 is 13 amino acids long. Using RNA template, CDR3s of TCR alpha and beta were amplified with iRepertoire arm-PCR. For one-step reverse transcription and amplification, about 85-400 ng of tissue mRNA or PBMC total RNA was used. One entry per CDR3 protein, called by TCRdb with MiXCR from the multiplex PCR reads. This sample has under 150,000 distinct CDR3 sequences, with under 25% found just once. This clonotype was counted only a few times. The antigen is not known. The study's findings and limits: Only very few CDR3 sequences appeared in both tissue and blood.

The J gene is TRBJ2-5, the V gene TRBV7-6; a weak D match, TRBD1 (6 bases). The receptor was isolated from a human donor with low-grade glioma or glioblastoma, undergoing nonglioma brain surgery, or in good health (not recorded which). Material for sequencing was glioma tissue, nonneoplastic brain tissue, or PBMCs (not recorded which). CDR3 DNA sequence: TGTGCCAGCAGCTTACAGGGGAAAGAGACCCAGTACTTC. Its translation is CASSLQGKETQYF.